The present T cell receptor beta chain was sequenced within a study of blood T cell repertoires in COVID-19. Study as a whole: The United States, Italy and Spain were the sources of the acute and convalescent COVID-19 samples. T cells, B-cell-depleted T cells, or PBMCs supplied cDNA or gDNA.

Germline V gives CDR1 SGHNT, CDR2 YYREEE (reference sequence). Trimming removed 4 bases at V and 6 bases at J, with 19 bases between. This CDR3 region has 15 residues. Study processing details: Reference gene primer amplification gave nucleated cell count estimates. Method: immunoSEQ multiplex PCR; TCRdb's copy keeps in-frame clones and lacks some. The D gene and trimming were derived from the DNA, and the V and J assignments and clone size from that table. Among over 200,000 clones listed, around 83% were seen once. Sequencing used peripheral blood. The sequence was obtained from a man aged 80 or over with acute or convalescent COVID-19. The chain couples TRBV5-4 to TRBJ1-1, with D tentatively TRBD1 (6 bases). CDR3 in DNA: TGTGCCAGCAGCCTCAACAGGGTCGGCGAAGCTGAAGCTTTCTTT. Translation: CASSLNRVGEAEAFF.